The 23 T cell receptor beta chains in this list originate from one sample, sequenced in a study of cytomegalovirus exposure and HLA in healthy donors. PCR involved 60 Vbeta and 13 Jbeta primers. Method: immunoSEQ multiplex PCR; TCRdb's copy keeps in-frame clones and lacks some. The sample lists 77,000 or so clones; about 71% were seen once. The sequencing sample was made of PBMCs. These receptors were taken from a woman between 40 and 55 years old in good health and CMV-seronegative.

The V gene is TRBV5-6, the J gene TRBJ2-3; TRBD2 aligns across 9 bases. This CDR3 comprises 17 residues. Trimming removed 4 bases from V and 1 base from J; junction bases left unmatched: 10. CDR1 is SGHDT and CDR2 is YYEEEE in the germline V gene. The CDR3 bases are TGTGCCAGCAGCCGAGGGCGGGGGGGCCGGGGCACAGATACGCAGTATTTT. It yields the protein CASSRGRGGRGTDTQYF.

This chain connects TRBV5-4 to TRBJ2-5; possible D gene TRBD2, 7 bases. Trimming removed 0 bases at V and 3 bases at J, with 12 bases between. In germline, CDR1 is SGHNT, CDR2 YYREEE (reference sequence). CDR3 size: 15 residues. The chain's CDR3 is CASSLAGGRKETQYF. The CDR3 nucleotides read TGTGCCAGCAGCTTGGCCGGGGGGCGCAAAGAGACCCAGTACTTC.

This clone has just one count. The chain links TRBV4-1 to TRBJ2-1, with 12 bases that match TRBD2. CDR3 length equals 15 residues. V lost 2 bases, J lost 7 bases, and 3 bases stayed unmatched. The germline gives CDR1 MGHRA, CDR2 YSYEKL. CDR3 DNA sequence: TGCGCCAGCAGCCAAATACTAGCGGGGGGAAATGAGCAGTTCTTC. It specifies CASSQILAGGNEQFF.

The rearrangement joins TRBV4-3 to TRBJ1-3; D not certain. V lost 0 bases and J lost 0, with 9 bases in between. CDR1 LGHNA and CDR2 YSLEER come from the germline V gene. The CDR3 consists of 16 residues. Written as DNA, the CDR3 is TGCGCCAGCAGCCAAGATGTTCGAGACTCTGGAAACACCATATATTTT. Encoded protein: CASSQDVRDSGNTIYF.

The chain carries TRBV28 and TRBJ2-3, with D tentatively TRBD2 (6 bases). V was shortened by 6 bases and J by 4 bases, with 17 bases between the two germline ends. CDR3 size: 15 residues. The V gene's germline CDR1 is MDHEN and CDR2 SYDVKM. The CDR3 here is CASRTAGSVPDTQYF. The DNA of the CDR3 is TGTGCCAGCAGAACCGCCGGGAGCGTCCCAGATACGCAGTATTTT.

The V and J genes are TRBV18 and TRBJ1-1; weak D call: TRBD1 (6 bases). Per the germline V gene, CDR1 is KGHSH and CDR2 is LQKENI. V was clipped by 4 bases and J by 8 bases, with 14 bases between them. The CDR3 consists of 13 residues. In nucleotides, the CDR3 is TGTGCCAGCTCACTGACCGGGGGGCTCGAAGCTTTCTTT. Encoded protein: CASSLTGGLEAFF. Based on the CDR3 plus reference TRBV18 and TRBJ1-1, the full variable domain is NAGVMQNPRHLVRRRGQEARLRCSPMKGHSHVYWYRQLPEEGLKFMVYLQKENIIDESGMPKERFSAEFPKEGPSILRIQQVVRGDSAAYFCASSLTGGLEAFFGQGTRLTVV.

The V call is TRBV4-3, the J call TRBJ1-6; D remains ambiguous. CDR1 is LGHNA and CDR2 is YSLEER in the germline V gene. The CDR3 is 15 residues long. Trimming left V 1 base short and J 1 base short, with 5 bases between. In DNA form, the CDR3 reads TGCGCCAGCAGCCAAGGGGCATCCTATAATTCACCCCTCCACTTT. It yields the protein CASSQGASYNSPLHF.

The V gene is TRBV13, the J gene TRBJ2-2; 8 bases line up with TRBD1. V lost 7 bases to trimming and J lost 2 bases; unmatched junction nucleotides: 9. The germline gives CDR1 PRHDT, CDR2 FYEKMQ (reference sequence). The CDR3 totals 16 residues. The CDR3 loop reads CASTSFGQGNTGELFF. CDR3 nucleotide sequence: TGTGCCAGCACCTCTTTCGGACAGGGAAACACCGGGGAGCTGTTTTTT.

The chain joins TRBV19 to TRBJ1-5; 7 positions match TRBD1. The ends lost 6 bases at V and 7 bases at J; junction bases unmatched: 15. Germline CDR1 and CDR2: LNHDA and SQIVND (reference sequence). CDR3 length equals 16 residues. The chain's CDR3 is CASRLYGDSLSQPQHF. The CDR3 nucleotides read TGTGCCAGTAGGCTATATGGGGACAGTCTTAGCCAGCCCCAGCATTTT.

V is TRBV5-6 and J is TRBJ1-2; TRBD1 agrees at 11 bases. The CDR3 extends over 15 amino acids. Germline V lookup: CDR1 SGHDT, CDR2 YYEEEE. J gave up 6 bases and V 4 bases, and 8 bases lay outside the gene matches. CDR3 coding DNA: TGTGCCAGCAGCACAGGACAGGGGGCGGTGCATGGCTACACCTTC. Translated: CASSTGQGAVHGYTF.

The rearrangement uses TRBV9 and TRBJ2-2; D gene ambiguous. The germline V gene has CDR1 SGDLS and CDR2 YYNGEE. Trimming pared 2 bases from V and 4 bases from J, leaving 6 bases between. The CDR3 runs to 13 residues. CDR3 protein: CASSVSFTGELFF. The CDR3 bases are TGTGCCAGCAGCGTGTCCTTCACCGGGGAGCTGTTTTTT.

This chain's CDR3 is CASTRAGATSTDTQYF. The CDR3 DNA is TGTGCCAGCACCCGAGCGGGAGCCACTAGCACAGATACGCAGTATTTT. This chain joins TRBV5-8 and TRBJ2-3; 8 positions agree with TRBD2. J lost 0 bases, V lost 6 bases, and 9 bases had no gene match. The CDR3 contains 16 residues. Germline CDR1 reads SGHTS; CDR2 reads YDEGEE.

This chain uses TRBV7-8 with TRBJ2-3; TRBD2 agrees at 7 bases. The CDR3 has 14 residues. J was trimmed by 6 bases and V by 6 bases; bases with no gene match: 9. From germline, CDR1 is SGHVS and CDR2 FQNEAQ. The chain's CDR3 is CASSRLAGGDTQYF. The CDR3 DNA reads as TGTGCCAGCAGTAGACTAGCCGGAGGGGATACGCAGTATTTT.

The chain links TRBV5-5 to TRBJ1-5, with D hard to call. V was shortened by 4 bases and J by 2 bases, with 16 bases between the two germline ends. The CDR3 spans 16 residues. The V gene's germline CDR1 is SGHKS and CDR2 YYEKEE (reference sequence). CDR3 sequence reads: CASSPRSHSGNQPQHF. The CDR3 DNA reads TGTGCCAGCAGCCCTAGATCGCATAGCGGCAATCAGCCCCAGCATTTT.

The rearrangement joins TRBV29-1 to TRBJ2-5; 8 nucleotides match TRBD1. CDR3 length: 12 residues. Germline values: CDR1 SQVTM, CDR2 ANQGSEA. V dropped 6 bases and J dropped 5; count of bases not matched to a gene: 5. Here the CDR3 reads CSVGQGTETQYF. The CDR3, as DNA: TGCAGCGTCGGACAGGGAACGGAGACCCAGTACTTC. The full variable domain, rest sourced from reference TRBV29-1 and TRBJ2-5, is SAVISQKPSRDICQRGTSLTIQCQVDSQVTMMFWYRQQPGQSLTLIATANQGSEATYESGFVIDKFPISRPNLTFSTLTVSNMSPEDSSIYLCSVGQGTETQYFGPGTRLLVL.

The V and J genes are TRBV13 and TRBJ1-1; 7 positions agree with TRBD1. The CDR3 has 16 residues. The V segment lost 0 bases and the J segment 0 bases; nucleotides outside the gene matches: 4. From germline, CDR1 is PRHDT and CDR2 FYEKMQ (reference sequence). CDR3 coding DNA: TGTGCCAGCAGCTTAGGCAGGGGGAGTTTGAACACTGAAGCTTTCTTT. Its protein is CASSLGRGSLNTEAFF.

In nucleotides, the CDR3 is TGTGCCAGCAGCGTAGGATCAGGTGGGAACTATGGCTACACCTTC. It specifies CASSVGSGGNYGYTF. The chain is built from TRBV9 and TRBJ1-2; unclear D gene. The CDR3 extends over 15 amino acids. The germline CDR1 and CDR2 sequences are SGDLS and YYNGEE. Between the trimmed V and J ends, which lost 0 bases and 2 bases, there was a span of 11 bases.

The gene calls are TRBV7-2 and TRBJ1-5, with TRBD1 identical over 7 bases. This CDR3 spans 15 amino acids. V shed 2 bases, J shed 4 bases, and the junction held 5 bases outside the gene matches. Per germline, CDR1 SGHTA and CDR2 FQGNSA. CDR3 nucleotides: TGTGCCAGCAGCTTATGGGGGACAGCTAATCAGCCCCAGCATTTT. Its protein is CASSLWGTANQPQHF.

The chain employs TRBV7-6 and TRBJ2-3, with D hard to call. Between the trimmed V and J ends, which lost 0 bases and 3 bases, there was a span of 7 bases. The CDR3 extends over 14 amino acids. Per the germline V gene, CDR1 is SGHVS and CDR2 is FNYEAQ. The CDR3 region is CASSLASSTDTQYF. CDR3 sequence (DNA): TGTGCCAGCAGCTTAGCTTCTTCTACAGATACGCAGTATTTT.

The CDR3 region is CASSDVEETQYF. DNA for the CDR3: TGTGCCAGCAGTGACGTAGAAGAGACCCAGTACTTC. The J gene is TRBJ2-5, the V gene TRBV2, with no clear D. The V and J ends lost 3 bases and 3 bases respectively, with 5 bases between them. CDR3 length: 12 amino acids. Germline CDR1 SNHLY, CDR2 FYNNEI.

The chain has TRBV19 and TRBJ2-1; D possibly corresponds to TRBD2 (6 bases). Trimming removed 5 bases at V and 7 bases at J, with 12 bases between. Looked up from germline, CDR1 is LNHDA and CDR2 is SQIVND (reference sequence). The CDR3 covers 13 residues. The CDR3 reads CASSYGSGNEQFF. CDR3 DNA: TGTGCCAGTAGTTATGGGAGCGGGAATGAGCAGTTCTTC. The full variable domain, in which reference TRBV19 and TRBJ2-1 provide the parts outside the CDR3, is DGGITQSPKYLFRKEGQNVTLSCEQNLNHDAMYWYRQDPGQGLRLIYYSQIVNDFQKGDIAEGYSVSREKKESFPLTVTSAQKNPTAFYLCASSYGSGNEQFFGPGTRLTVL.

This clone was recorded once. The chain uses TRBV27 and TRBJ1-2, with 8 nucleotides matching TRBD1. The germline V gene encodes CDR1 MNHEY and CDR2 SMNVEV (reference sequence). V was pared by 3 bases and J by 6 bases, with 3 bases of the junction left unmatched. This CDR3 has 13 amino acids. The CDR3 sequence is CASSFSRGHGYTF. CDR3 DNA sequence: TGTGCCAGCAGTTTCTCCAGGGGGCATGGCTACACCTTC.

V and J are TRBV7-2 and TRBJ2-7; 10 bases agree with TRBD1. This CDR3 contains 16 residues. Germline CDR1 reads SGHTA; CDR2 reads FQGNSA. Trimming at V came to 3 bases and at J to 4 bases, leaving 9 bases not matched to a gene. DNA for the CDR3: TGTGCCAGCAGCTTGAACCGGGACAGGGGATGGTACGAGCAGTACTTC. Translation: CASSLNRDRGWYEQYF.